These T cell receptor beta chains were read from a single sample in a study of OX40 agonist ivuxolimab in advanced cancers. The protocol was immunoSEQ multiplex PCR, while the TCRdb copy is restricted to in-frame clones and leaves out a portion. Altogether tens of thousands of clones are present, roughly 86% being singletons, with the ten largest covering around 1.8%. Specimen: CD4+ or CD8+ T cells sorted from blood, collected in a trial of the OX40 agonist ivuxolimab. These TCRs come from an adult with an advanced solid tumor such as melanoma, head and neck, liver or kidney cancer. The CDR3 runs from the conserved cysteine through the conserved F or W. The D gene is left open where the match is weak. Some rows have no size entry. The others give once, few or many, or a class for an expanded clone.

j_call	d_call	clone_size	v_call	cdr3_nt	cdr3_aa
TRBJ1-2	-	-	TRBV6-1	TGTGCCAGCAGTGAAGGCCCGGGGAACTATGGCTACACCTTC	CASSEGPGNYGYTF
TRBJ1-6	-	-	TRBV7-9	TGTGCCAGCAGCGTCAGGGATCCACCCCTCCACTTT	CASSVRDPPLHF
TRBJ2-3	-	-	TRBV6-1	TGTGCCAGCAGTGAATCCGCCTCTACAGGGAGCGATACTTTTTTT	CASSESASTGSDTFF
TRBJ2-1	-	-	TRBV6-5	TGTGCCAGCAGTTACTCGCTTCCAGCCTACAATGAGCAGTTCTTC	CASSYSLPAYNEQFF
TRBJ2-2	TRBD2	few	TRBV7-3	TGTGCCAGCAGCGCCGGGACTAGCACCGGGGAGCTGTTTTTT	CASSAGTSTGELFF
TRBJ2-2	TRBD1	-	TRBV18	TGTGCCAGCTCACTCCGGACAGGGGGAAGTACCGGGGAGCTGTTTTTT	CASSLRTGGSTGELFF
TRBJ2-6	-	-	TRBV5-6	TGTGCCAGCAGCTTGCTTGGGAGCCCCAGCTCTGGGGCCAACGTCCTGACTTTC	CASSLLGSPSSGANVLTF
TRBJ1-5	-	-	TRBV5-1	TGCGCCAGCAGCTTATCGGGGGGAAGCAATCAGCCCCAGCATTTT	CASSLSGGSNQPQHF
TRBJ2-1	-	-	TRBV5-4	TGTGCCAGCAGCTTGGTTTACCCAAACTACAATGAGCAGTTCTTC	CASSLVYPNYNEQFF
TRBJ2-7	-	few	TRBV13	TGTGCCAGCAGCTTCGAACACTACGAGCAGTACTTC	CASSFEHYEQYF
TRBJ2-7	-	-	TRBV29-1	TGCAGCGTTGTCCGCCCAGGGCCTACCTACGAGCAGTACTTC	CSVVRPGPTYEQYF
TRBJ2-7	TRBD2	-	TRBV4-1	TGCGCCAGCAGCCAAGTACAGCGGGATGGCTACGAGCAGTACTTC	CASSQVQRDGYEQYF
TRBJ1-5	-	few	TRBV7-3	TGTGCCAGCAGCTTACAAGGGGCGAGCCATCAGCCCCAGCATTTT	CASSLQGASHQPQHF
TRBJ2-5	-	-	TRBV7-2	TGTGCCAGCAGCTCGGGTCGAGCGGCACAAGAGACCCAGTACTTC	CASSSGRAAQETQYF
TRBJ2-1	TRBD2	-	TRBV5-1	TGCGCCAGCAGCTTCCTAGCGGGGAGCTACAATGAGCAGTTCTTC	CASSFLAGSYNEQFF